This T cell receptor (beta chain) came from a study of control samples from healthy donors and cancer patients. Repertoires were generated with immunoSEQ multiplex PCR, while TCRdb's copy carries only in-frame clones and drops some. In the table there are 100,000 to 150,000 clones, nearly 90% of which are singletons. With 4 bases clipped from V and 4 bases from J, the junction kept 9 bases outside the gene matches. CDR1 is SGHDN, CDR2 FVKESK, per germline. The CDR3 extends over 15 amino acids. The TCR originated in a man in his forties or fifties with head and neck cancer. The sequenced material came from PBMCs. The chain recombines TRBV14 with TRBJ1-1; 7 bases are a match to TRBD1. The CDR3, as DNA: TGTGCCAGCAGCCCCCGGACAGGTGCCGGCACTGAAGCTTTCTTT. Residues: CASSPRTGAGTEAFF. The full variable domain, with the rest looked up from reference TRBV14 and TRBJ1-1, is EAGVTQFPSHSVIEKGQTVTLRCDPISGHDNLYWYRRVMGKEIKFLLHFVKESKQDESGMPNNRFLAERTGGTYSTLKVQPAELEDSGVYFCASSPRTGAGTEAFFGQGTRLTVV.